Each of the 24 T cell receptor beta chains below was sequenced from the same sample in a study of blood T cell repertoires in COVID-19. Measured with immunoSEQ multiplex PCR; TCRdb has only the in-frame clones, and not every one. The sample holds roughly 120,000 clones; 75% to 90% are singletons and the top ten take around 30%. The sample taken for sequencing was peripheral blood. These receptors came from a man between 65 and 80 years old with active or convalescent COVID-19.

The chain combines TRBV29-1 with TRBJ2-7; 8 nucleotides align to TRBD2. Germline V gene data show CDR1 as SQVTM and CDR2 as ANQGSEA. J lost 1 base, V lost 4 bases, and 3 bases had no gene match. This CDR3 has 13 residues. CDR3 region: CSVVPGGSYEQYF. The CDR3 DNA reads as TGCAGCGTTGTACCGGGGGGGTCCTACGAGCAGTACTTC.

V and J are TRBV27 and TRBJ2-7; D ambiguous. CDR1 and CDR2 from the germline V gene are MNHEY and SMNVEV (reference sequence). V shed 0 bases and J shed 2 bases, with 8 bases lying between them. CDR3 length: 14 residues. The CDR3 nucleotides are TGTGCCAGCAGTTTATCGAGGCTAGCCTACGAGCAGTACTTC. Translating it yields CASSLSRLAYEQYF.

The genes are TRBV19 and TRBJ2-3; weak D call: TRBD2 (5 bases). Germline V gene data show CDR1 as LNHDA and CDR2 as SQIVND (reference sequence). V was shortened by 10 bases and J by 1 base, with 15 bases between the two germline ends. CDR3 size: 14 residues. The CDR3 DNA sequence: TGTGCCACCGCGCTATATAGCGGCACAGATACGCAGTATTTT. The encoded protein is CATALYSGTDTQYF.

The chain employs TRBV7-9 and TRBJ2-7; D remains unclear. V was pared by 2 bases and J by 3 bases, with 8 bases between. This CDR3 region has 13 residues. Germline CDR1 and CDR2: SEHNR and FQNEAQ (reference sequence). The CDR3 nucleotides are TGTGCCAGCAGCTTACTTGTGTACTACGAGCAGTACTTC. Its protein is CASSLLVYYEQYF.

Here the CDR3 DNA reads TGTGCCAGCAGCCCTGGACAGGGTAACTATGGCTACACCTTC. Protein: CASSPGQGNYGYTF. The chain recombines TRBV5-6 with TRBJ1-2; 8 bases map to TRBD1. The V gene end was trimmed by 4 bases and the J gene end by 1 base; junction bases not matched to a gene: 3. Germline values: CDR1 SGHDT, CDR2 YYEEEE. This CDR3 comprises 14 residues.

The rearrangement uses TRBV28 and TRBJ2-1, with D possibly being TRBD2 (6 bases). V was cut by 9 bases and J by 5 bases, with 23 bases left in between. Germline values: CDR1 MDHEN, CDR2 SYDVKM. This CDR3 has 16 amino acids. The chain's CDR3 is CASRSNGASDHNEQFF. For the CDR3, the DNA is TGTGCCAGTAGATCTAATGGGGCTAGCGACCACAATGAGCAGTTCTTC.

The chain employs TRBV9 and TRBJ1-2, with a weak D call TRBD1 (5 bases). V was pared by 0 bases and J by 8 bases, with 11 bases between. Germline V gene data show CDR1 as SGDLS and CDR2 as YYNGEE. This CDR3 contains 13 residues. The CDR3 DNA reads as TGTGCCAGCAGCGTAGCTGTAGGGGCAGGCTACACCTTC. It specifies CASSVAVGAGYTF.

The genes are TRBV14 and TRBJ2-1; TRBD1 matches 8 bases. After removal of 7 bases from V and 10 bases from J, the junction contained 9 bases not matched to a gene. Germline V lookup: CDR1 SGHDN, CDR2 FVKESK. This CDR3 has 13 amino acids. The CDR3 loop is CASTQGAAGEQFF. DNA of the CDR3: TGTGCCAGCACCCAGGGGGCGGCAGGGGAGCAGTTCTTC. Full variable domain (missing parts from reference TRBV14 and TRBJ2-1): EAGVTQFPSHSVIEKGQTVTLRCDPISGHDNLYWYRRVMGKEIKFLLHFVKESKQDESGMPNNRFLAERTGGTYSTLKVQPAELEDSGVYFCASTQGAAGEQFFGPGTRLTVL.

This rearrangement joins TRBV5-4 to TRBJ2-2; 8 nucleotides match TRBD1. The germline V gene encodes CDR1 SGHNT and CDR2 YYREEE (reference sequence). The J segment lost 4 bases and the V segment lost 0 bases, leaving 2 bases of the junction unmatched. The CDR3 sequence is 15 residues long. The CDR3 sequence is CASSLGGQGTGELFF. CDR3 nucleotides: TGTGCCAGCAGCTTGGGAGGACAGGGCACCGGGGAGCTGTTTTTT.

The rearrangement links TRBV2 to TRBJ1-4, with a possible D match to TRBD1 (6 bases). V gave up 4 bases and J gave up 12 bases, with 27 bases separating them. Germline CDR1 is SNHLY and CDR2 is FYNNEI. This CDR3 has 17 residues. CDR3 in DNA: TGTGCCAGCAGTGGACCACCGACAGGCCGTCGGGGTGATGAACTGTTTTTT. Amino acids: CASSGPPTGRRGDELFF.

The chain links TRBV28 to TRBJ1-1; no definite D call. This CDR3 region has 12 residues. V was trimmed by 6 bases and J by 0 bases, leaving 5 bases between them. The germline gives CDR1 MDHEN, CDR2 SYDVKM. This CDR3 is CASSLLNTEAFF. DNA of the CDR3: TGTGCCAGCAGCCTCCTGAACACTGAAGCTTTCTTT.

The gene calls are TRBV24-1 and TRBJ2-1; maybe TRBD2 (6 bases). V lost 9 bases to trimming and J lost 5 bases, with 13 bases between them. Looked up from germline, CDR1 is KGHDR and CDR2 is SFDVKD. This CDR3 comprises 13 residues. CDR3 coding DNA: TGTGCCACCCCGGGGCCGGGGGACAATGAGCAGTTCTTC. Amino acids: CATPGPGDNEQFF.

The gene calls are TRBV18 and TRBJ2-7, with TRBD1 identical over 8 bases. V lost 2 bases and J lost 3; bases outside the gene matches: 0. The germline gives CDR1 KGHSH, CDR2 LQKENI. This CDR3 is built from 13 residues. The CDR3 DNA reads TGTGCCAGCTCACCAACAGGGGGCTACGAGCAGTACTTC. Its translation is CASSPTGGYEQYF.

V is TRBV5-1 and J is TRBJ2-1; 7 nucleotides match TRBD2. The CDR3 runs 13 residues. Germline V gene data show CDR1 as SGHRS and CDR2 as YFSETQ. Trimming removed 7 bases from V and 4 bases from J; junction bases left unmatched: 5. Here the CDR3 DNA reads TGCGCCAGCCGGACTAGTGGTTACAATGAGCAGTTCTTC. Its protein is CASRTSGYNEQFF.

The chain uses TRBV7-6 and TRBJ1-6; maybe TRBD1 (5 bases). CDR1 and CDR2 from the germline V gene are SGHVS and FNYEAQ. V dropped 1 base and J dropped 10 bases, with 17 bases sitting between them. The CDR3 spans 16 residues. CDR3 in DNA: TGTGCCAGCAGCTTAGTTCGTGGGTTCCAGGGCTCACCCCTCCACTTT. This gives the protein CASSLVRGFQGSPLHF.

The V and J genes are TRBV7-9 and TRBJ1-2; D is uncertain. V was pared by 5 bases and J by 2 bases, with 15 bases between. Germline V gives CDR1 SEHNR, CDR2 FQNEAQ (reference sequence). This CDR3 contains 15 residues. The chain's CDR3 is CASSPPGRLNYGYTF. The CDR3 DNA reads TGTGCCAGCAGCCCCCCGGGGAGATTGAACTATGGCTACACCTTC.

This clone occurred a few times. Other DNA sequences in the sample encode the same CDR3. The chain combines TRBV5-1 with TRBJ1-6, with 10 positions matching TRBD1. The V gene's germline CDR1 is SGHRS and CDR2 YFSETQ. The CDR3 length is 14 residues. The junction had 3 bases not matched to a gene; V was cut back by 3 bases and J by 9 bases. CDR3 protein: CASSSGQGFSPLHF. CDR3 DNA: TGCGCCAGCAGCTCGGGACAGGGGTTTTCACCCCTCCACTTT.

The chain recombines TRBV19 with TRBJ2-6; possible D gene TRBD1, 6 bases. CDR1 is LNHDA and CDR2 is SQIVND in the germline V gene (reference sequence). Trimming cost V 7 bases and J 1 base, with 14 bases left between them. The CDR3 is 16 residues long. The CDR3 nucleotides read TGTGCCAGTACCCCAGAGGGGGAATCTGGGGCCAACGTCCTGACTTTC. This encodes CASTPEGESGANVLTF.

The chain carries TRBV28 and TRBJ1-5; TRBD1 aligns across 9 bases. Germline CDR1 reads MDHEN; CDR2 reads SYDVKM. The trim removed 2 bases at V and 3 bases at J, leaving 2 bases unmatched. There are 15 residues in the CDR3. The CDR3 nucleotides read TGTGCCAGCAGTTTAGGGACAGGGAACAATCAGCCCCAGCATTTT. As protein: CASSLGTGNNQPQHF.

This CDR3 is CASRSTGPTTQYF. CDR3 coding DNA: TGTGCCAGCAGATCGACAGGGCCCACGACCCAGTACTTC. The chain joins TRBV27 to TRBJ2-5; TRBD1 aligns across 7 bases. V dropped 6 bases and J dropped 7; count of bases not matched to a gene: 8. This CDR3 spans 13 amino acids. Germline CDR1 MNHEY, CDR2 SMNVEV (reference sequence).

The V gene is TRBV29-1, the J gene TRBJ2-1; 10 bases agree with TRBD2. Germline CDR1 and CDR2: SQVTM and ANQGSEA. The junction had 5 bases not matched to a gene; V was cut back by 4 bases and J by 5 bases. The CDR3 consists of 14 residues. This CDR3 is CSVGGLALNNEQFF. In DNA, the CDR3 is TGCAGCGTTGGGGGACTAGCGCTGAACAATGAGCAGTTCTTC.

This sequence joins TRBV14 and TRBJ2-7; weak D call: TRBD2 (5 bases). Germline V gene sequence: CDR1 SGHDN, CDR2 FVKESK. The CDR3 has 11 amino acids. The ends were cut back, 5 bases at V and 7 bases at J, with 9 bases in the middle. The CDR3: CASSDTGEQYF. The CDR3 DNA reads TGTGCCAGCAGCGATACGGGAGAGCAGTACTTC.

CDR3 sequence reads: CASSLSQGNTEAFF. CDR3 bases: TGTGCCAGCAGCTTATCCCAGGGGAACACTGAAGCTTTCTTT. The chain has TRBV11-2 and TRBJ1-1; D might be TRBD1 (5 bases). The CDR3 consists of 14 residues. CDR1 is SGHAT and CDR2 is FQNNGV in the germline V gene. The ends were cut back, 2 bases at V and 1 base at J, with 8 bases in the middle.

The genes are TRBV19 and TRBJ2-7; TRBD1 agrees at 7 bases. V shed 6 bases and J 0 bases; nucleotides not matched to a gene: 5. Germline CDR1 LNHDA, CDR2 SQIVND (reference sequence). The CDR3 spans 14 residues. The CDR3 loop is CASSKGTASYEQYF. CDR3 bases: TGTGCCAGTAGCAAGGGGACAGCCTCCTACGAGCAGTACTTC.